This entry describes one TCR beta chain. The antigen remains unidentified. Primed by a sample-barcoded 5' primer and a J-beta primer mix, a second PCR proceeded for 7 to 11 cycles. Each cDNA molecule, via a template-switch adaptor with 12 random nucleotides, was tagged. TCRdb independently ran MiXCR on the 5' RACE reads; one entry per CDR3 protein. This sample has fewer than 1 million distinct CDR3 sequences, with 44% found just once. Per the germline V gene, CDR1 is SGHRS and CDR2 is YFSETQ. This CDR3 region has 12 residues. Trimming took 0 bases from V and 13 from J, leaving 11 bases between them. The sample originates from a study of blood T cells in healthy people across ages. Study-wide points: More naive CD4+ cells and higher diversity were found in long-lived than in aged donors. In older individuals, TCR beta diversity per million T cells was lower, falling roughly linearly with age.

Each sample yielded at least 6 micrograms of PBMC total RNA. The clonotype originates from a man between 60 and 75 years old in good health. Sequencing was performed on blood. This chain joins TRBV5-1 and TRBJ2-4; D gene ambiguous. CDR3 residues: CASSLDSSKQYF. The CDR3 coding sequence is TGCGCCAGCAGCTTGGATTCGAGCAAGCAGTACTTC.